The entry below gives a single T cell receptor (beta chain) sequence along with its context. As processed by the authors: Reference gene primer amplification yielded estimated nucleated cell counts. The assay was immunoSEQ multiplex PCR, and TCRdb's table has in-frame clones only and misses some. V, J and clone size were drawn from that table, and D and trimming were deduced from the DNA. The table lists some 130,000 clones, 81% of them singletons. This record comes from a study of blood T cell repertoires in COVID-19. In the study overall: Acute and convalescent COVID-19 specimens originated in the United States, Italy and Spain. The cDNA or gDNA used as material had been derived from T cells, B-cell-depleted T cells, or PBMCs.

Sequenced sample: peripheral blood. This TCR was sampled from a woman in her fifties or sixties with active or convalescent COVID-19.

CDR3 nucleotides: TGTGCCAGCAGCTTATTGGGAGCAGCTTGGGAGTCTTATGGCTACACCTTC. Its translation: CASSLLGAAWESYGYTF. V is TRBV7-8 and J is TRBJ1-2; D is ambiguous. V lost 2 bases and J lost 5, with 21 bases in between. Per the germline V gene, CDR1 is SGHVS and CDR2 is FQNEAQ. The CDR3 is made up of 17 amino acids.